One and the same sample provided the 30 T cell receptor beta chains below, sequenced in a study of blood T cell repertoires in COVID-19. Repertoires were generated with immunoSEQ multiplex PCR, while TCRdb's copy carries only in-frame clones and drops some. Among more than 150,000 clones listed, roughly 80% were seen once. Specimen: peripheral blood. Every receptor here comes from a man between 45 and 60 years old who had recovered from COVID-19.

This clone occurred a few times. The chain joins TRBV21-1 to TRBJ2-7; the table's D call of TRBD1 was not tested on the DNA. TRBV21-1 is reported as a pseudogene. This CDR3 is built from 14 residues. The CDR3 loop is CASRRGQGRNEQYF. DNA of the CDR3: TGTGCCAGCAGAAGAGGGCAGGGGCGGAACGAGCAGTACTTC.

The CDR3 DNA reads as TGTGCTAGTGGTCCGGGGGGGGAGCGGAGTGGAAATGAGCAGTTCTTC. Amino acid sequence: CASGPGGERSGNEQFF. This rearrangement joins TRBV12-5 to TRBJ2-1, with TRBD2 matching over 8 bases. There are 16 residues in the CDR3. Germline CDR1 LGHNT, CDR2 FRNRAP. The junction had 13 bases not matched to a gene; V was cut back by 5 bases and J by 7 bases.

This clone was seen just once. The chain combines TRBV6-6 with TRBJ1-3; D call uncertain. The ends were cut back, 10 bases at V and 0 bases at J, with 10 bases in the middle. CDR3 length equals 13 residues. The V gene's germline CDR1 is MNHNY and CDR2 SVGAGI (reference sequence). The CDR3 nucleotides are TGTGCCACCAAGGCAGGCTCTGGAAACACCATATATTTT. This encodes CATKAGSGNTIYF.

This clone occurred a few times. This chain links TRBV18 with TRBJ1-1, with D unclear. CDR3 length equals 13 residues. Deletions cut 5 bases from V and 1 base from J, with 8 bases between. CDR1 and CDR2 (germline): KGHSH, LQKENI. CDR3 amino acids: CASSVSENTEAFF. CDR3 DNA: TGTGCCAGCTCAGTCTCAGAGAACACTGAAGCTTTCTTT.

The rearrangement links TRBV28 to TRBJ2-7; D gene unclear. V lost 6 bases and J lost 4, with 25 bases in between. Germline CDR1 and CDR2: MDHEN and SYDVKM. The CDR3 contains 17 residues. CDR3 sequence (DNA): TGTGCCAGCAGCCCACTGGATAGACAAGCATCCCAATACGAGCAGTACTTC. It yields the protein CASSPLDRQASQYEQYF.

The V and J genes are TRBV10-3 and TRBJ2-7, with 10 bases identical to TRBD1. CDR3 length: 14 amino acids. V lost 5 bases, J lost 4 bases, and 5 bases stayed unmatched. Germline loops: CDR1 ENHRY, CDR2 SYGVKD. Written as DNA, the CDR3 is TGTGCCATCAGTCCCGGACAGGGGGGTTACGAGCAGTACTTC. Protein: CAISPGQGGYEQYF.

The chain uses TRBV4-1 and TRBJ1-1; D remains unclear. Germline CDR1 reads MGHRA; CDR2 reads YSYEKL. With 0 bases removed from V and 1 base from J, the gap between germline ends came to 15 bases. This CDR3 has 17 residues. The CDR3 loop reads CASSQDPTGSGNTEAFF. CDR3 DNA sequence: TGCGCCAGCAGCCAAGATCCGACGGGATCGGGGAACACTGAAGCTTTCTTT.

The gene calls are TRBV10-1 and TRBJ2-1, with 8 bases matching TRBD1. The CDR3 runs to 16 residues. The V gene's germline CDR1 is WNHNN and CDR2 SYGVQD (reference sequence). V gave up 3 bases and J gave up 4 bases; unmatched junction bases: 8. In DNA, the CDR3 is TGCGCCAGCAGTGACAGGGGGCTGCGGATGTACAATGAGCAGTTCTTC. Translated: CASSDRGLRMYNEQFF.

V is TRBV7-9 and J is TRBJ1-5; D gene unclear. CDR1 SEHNR and CDR2 FQNEAQ come from the germline V gene (reference sequence). Trimming left V 3 bases short and J 6 bases short, with 12 bases between. The CDR3 has 14 residues. CDR3 sequence reads: CASSFHHSSQPQHF. The DNA for the CDR3 is TGTGCCAGCAGCTTTCACCACTCTAGTCAGCCCCAGCATTTT.

This sequence joins TRBV19 and TRBJ2-7, with a weak D call TRBD1 (5 bases). The ends were cut back, 1 base at V and 2 bases at J, with 9 bases in the middle. The CDR3 has 14 amino acids. The V gene's germline CDR1 is LNHDA and CDR2 SQIVND (reference sequence). The CDR3 nucleotides are TGTGCCAGTAGTATAGGAGCAGGGACCTACGAGCAGTACTTC. It is translated as CASSIGAGTYEQYF.

This clone showed up just a few times. This chain uses TRBV4-2 with TRBJ2-1; 12 bases align to TRBD2. The length of the CDR3 is 17 residues. The germline V gene encodes CDR1 LGHNA and CDR2 YNFKEQ. The junction had 6 bases not matched to a gene; V was cut back by 2 bases and J by 4 bases. The CDR3 region is CASSQYWTSGTYNEQFF. The DNA for the CDR3 is TGTGCCAGCAGCCAATATTGGACTAGCGGGACTTACAATGAGCAGTTCTTC.

In DNA form, the CDR3 reads TGTGCCAGCAGTATTATAGCGGGAGGGGCTGAGCAGTTCTTC. Its translation: CASSIIAGGAEQFF. The chain carries TRBV7-9 and TRBJ2-1, with 11 bases aligning to TRBD2. The CDR3 contains 14 residues. J was trimmed by 9 bases and V by 6 bases; bases with no gene match: 7. Germline CDR1 SEHNR, CDR2 FQNEAQ (reference sequence).

V gene TRBV4-3 combines with J gene TRBJ2-7; a possible D gene is TRBD1 (7 bases). The V and J ends lost 3 bases and 5 bases respectively, with 23 bases between them. The CDR3 has 17 amino acids. The germline CDR1 and CDR2 sequences are LGHNA and YSLEER. The CDR3 loop reads CASSHGPGSGGGHEQYF. The DNA for the CDR3 is TGCGCCAGCAGCCACGGGCCTGGAAGCGGAGGGGGCCACGAGCAGTACTTC.

In its sample, this clone was seen a few times. The rearrangement uses TRBV24-1 and TRBJ1-2; possibly TRBD1 for D (6 bases). The germline V gene encodes CDR1 KGHDR and CDR2 SFDVKD. The CDR3 is 12 amino acids. Trimming pared 3 bases from V and 9 bases from J, leaving 10 bases between. The CDR3 reads CATSDRTDRYTF. CDR3 sequence (DNA): TGTGCCACCAGTGATAGGACAGACCGCTACACCTTC.

The V gene is TRBV6-5, the J gene TRBJ2-1; 10 bases are shared with TRBD1. The J segment lost 5 bases and the V segment lost 5 bases, leaving 6 bases of the junction unmatched. This CDR3 spans 15 amino acids. Germline V gene data show CDR1 as MNHEY and CDR2 as SVGAGI. In DNA, the CDR3 is TGTGCCAGCAGTCGACAGGGGGCAGCTGACAATGAGCAGTTCTTC. It translates to CASSRQGAADNEQFF.

The chain is built from TRBV2 and TRBJ1-1, with D hard to call. V gave up 7 bases and J gave up 1 base, with 13 bases separating them. Germline V gene sequence: CDR1 SNHLY, CDR2 FYNNEI. The CDR3 length is 14 residues. CDR3 region: CASNYGSQNTEAFF. CDR3 in DNA: TGTGCCAGCAATTACGGTTCCCAGAACACTGAAGCTTTCTTT.

The rearrangement joins TRBV28 to TRBJ2-7, with 8 bases aligning to TRBD1. V was pared by 5 bases and J by 3 bases, with 6 bases of the junction left unmatched. The CDR3 totals 14 residues. In germline, CDR1 is MDHEN, CDR2 SYDVKM. CDR3 DNA: TGTGCCAGCAGTCAGGACAGGGCATTCTACGAGCAGTACTTC. Translated, it gives CASSQDRAFYEQYF.

The CDR3 region is CASSIRDRLSLNYGYTF. The CDR3 coding sequence is TGTGCCAGCAGCATCCGGGACAGGTTGTCCTTAAACTATGGCTACACCTTC. The chain recombines TRBV3-1 (or the pseudogene TRBV3-2) with TRBJ1-2; 8 positions agree with TRBD1. The CDR3 is 17 residues long. Trimming at V came to 5 bases and at J to 2 bases, leaving 13 bases not matched to a gene. Germline lookup yields CDR1 LGHDT and CDR2 YNNKEL (reference sequence).

The chain recombines TRBV19 with TRBJ2-1, with 10 nucleotides matching TRBD1. CDR3 size: 14 residues. Germline V gene sequence: CDR1 LNHDA, CDR2 SQIVND (reference sequence). V trimming: 6 bases; J trimming: 7 bases; junction bases outside the gene matches: 6. The CDR3 DNA reads as TGTGCCAGTAGGCCGACAGGGGGCGGGAATGAGCAGTTCTTC. Its translation is CASRPTGGGNEQFF.

V and J are TRBV10-3 and TRBJ2-7, with a possible D match to TRBD2 (5 bases). The V end lost 4 bases, the J end lost 4 bases, and 14 bases lay between the germline ends. The germline CDR1 and CDR2 sequences are ENHRY and SYGVKD. The CDR3 consists of 14 residues. The CDR3 DNA follows: TGTGCCATCAGTGGGCTAGCTAAGCCTTACGAGCAGTACTTC. Translation gives CAISGLAKPYEQYF.

The J gene is TRBJ2-6, the V gene TRBV3-1 (or the pseudogene TRBV3-2); possibly TRBD1 for D (6 bases). CDR3 length: 15 residues. Germline V gene lookup returns CDR1 LGHDT and CDR2 YNNKEL (reference sequence). V lost 3 bases and J 2 bases, leaving 8 bases between the germline ends. Here the CDR3 DNA reads TGTGCCAGCAGCCAGAGACAGGCTGGGGCCAACGTCCTGACTTTC. Protein: CASSQRQAGANVLTF.

This chain links TRBV7-9 with TRBJ1-6; 8 bases align to TRBD1. Germline V gene sequence: CDR1 SEHNR, CDR2 FQNEAQ (reference sequence). After removal of 1 base from V and 9 bases from J, the junction contained 8 bases not matched to a gene. The CDR3 runs 16 residues. Here the CDR3 DNA reads TGTGCCAGCAGCTTAGAGGGGACAGGCCCGCGTTCACCCCTCCACTTT. This codes for CASSLEGTGPRSPLHF.

The chain has TRBV6-5 and TRBJ1-2; maybe TRBD1 (5 bases). The CDR3 is 14 residues long. V was trimmed by 7 bases and J by 2 bases, leaving 14 bases between them. Germline assignment: CDR1 MNHEY and CDR2 SVGAGI. The CDR3 reads CASTIPGGNYGYTF. The CDR3 DNA sequence: TGTGCCAGCACCATCCCCGGGGGGAACTATGGCTACACCTTC.

This sequence joins TRBV27 and TRBJ2-2, with D unclear. Germline V gene data show CDR1 as MNHEY and CDR2 as SMNVEV (reference sequence). The CDR3 is 12 residues long. The V end was cut by 3 bases, the J end by 6 bases, with 5 bases between. CDR3 sequence: CASSFPAGELFF. In DNA, the CDR3 is TGTGCCAGCAGTTTCCCCGCCGGGGAGCTGTTTTTT.

This chain joins TRBV10-3 and TRBJ1-2, with 8 bases identical to TRBD1. Losses at the gene ends were 0 bases for V and 8 bases for J; bases not matched to a gene: 2. The CDR3 is 13 residues long. Germline V CDR1 and CDR2: ENHRY, SYGVKD. As DNA, the CDR3 is TGTGCCATCAGTGAGTCGGGACAGGCGGGCTACACCTTC. Protein sequence: CAISESGQAGYTF.

This clone was detected a few times. V and J are TRBV30 and TRBJ1-2; D unclear. Trimming removed 1 base at V and 8 bases at J, with 14 bases between. Germline V gene data show CDR1 as GTSNPN and CDR2 as SVGIG (reference sequence). The CDR3 runs 13 residues. The DNA for the CDR3 is TGTGCCTGGAGTGCCCTCTTGGCGGGGGGCTACACCTTC. It specifies CAWSALLAGGYTF.

The chain couples TRBV2 to TRBJ2-7; perhaps TRBD1 as D (7 bases). The length of the CDR3 is 14 residues. The germline V and J ends were trimmed by 5 bases and 3 bases, with 14 bases remaining between them. CDR1 is SNHLY and CDR2 is FYNNEI in the germline V gene. Here the CDR3 reads CASSWQGGYYEQYF. CDR3 nucleotide sequence: TGTGCCAGCAGTTGGCAGGGGGGCTACTACGAGCAGTACTTC.

Many counts were recorded for this clone. The chain joins TRBV11-1 to TRBJ1-1; tentative D call: TRBD1 (5 bases). Trimming stripped 5 bases from V and 6 bases from J, with 16 bases between. The CDR3 runs 14 residues. Looked up from germline, CDR1 is SGHAT and CDR2 is FQDESV (reference sequence). CDR3 sequence (DNA): TGTGCCAGCAGCCAAGGGAACCCAGGGTCTGAAGCTTTCTTT. Translating it yields CASSQGNPGSEAFF.

The chain couples TRBV9 to TRBJ2-7, with TRBD1 matching 7 bases. The CDR3 length is 14 residues. J lost 3 bases, V lost 3 bases, and 6 bases had no gene match. CDR1 is SGDLS, CDR2 YYNGEE, per germline. CDR3 nucleotides: TGTGCCAGCAGCGAGCGGACAGGAAACTACGAGCAGTACTTC. Translated: CASSERTGNYEQYF.

This clone showed up just once. The chain combines TRBV7-9 with TRBJ1-1; 9 bases line up with TRBD1. Germline values: CDR1 SEHNR, CDR2 FQNEAQ (reference sequence). V lost 4 bases, J lost 0 bases, and 3 bases stayed unmatched. The CDR3 consists of 15 residues. DNA for the CDR3: TGTGCCAGCAGCTCGACAGGGGGTTTGAACACTGAAGCTTTCTTT. It encodes CASSSTGGLNTEAFF.